This passage covers 30 T cell receptor beta chains from one sample sequenced in a study of shared clonotypes between healthy human individuals. Cells designated naive CD8 were CD45RO-negative and were positively selected for CCR7, with terminally differentiated effector memory CD45RA+ cells excluded. The repertoire was sequenced with immunoSEQ multiplex PCR; TCRdb's copy has only in-frame clones and lacks some. The sample has about 1,800,000 clones, just under 95% seen once; the top ten hold less than 1.5%. Sequencing was carried out using naive CD8+ T cells sorted from blood. The receptors were gathered from a man younger than 35 in good health.

This clone was counted a single time. This chain links TRBV19 with TRBJ1-5; TRBD1 is a possible D gene (6 bases). Germline lookup yields CDR1 LNHDA and CDR2 SQIVND (reference sequence). This CDR3 contains 15 residues. V was shortened by 7 bases and J by 6 bases, with 19 bases between the two germline ends. For the CDR3, the DNA is TGTGCCAGTACCCTCGTTGGCGGGGGCGGTCAGCCCCAGCATTTT. Amino acid sequence: CASTLVGGGGQPQHF.

The chain recombines TRBV6-5 with TRBJ2-5; TRBD2 matches 10 bases. The CDR3 is 16 residues long. V lost 3 bases, J lost 5 bases, and 9 bases stayed unmatched. Looked up from germline, CDR1 is MNHEY and CDR2 is SVGAGI. The CDR3 bases are TGTGCCAGCAGTTATTCGAGCGGGAGGGCCTGGGAGACCCAGTACTTC. Translated, it gives CASSYSSGRAWETQYF.

The V and J genes are TRBV5-4 and TRBJ2-7; possible D gene TRBD2, 6 bases. The CDR3 extends over 14 amino acids. Germline V lookup: CDR1 SGHNT, CDR2 YYREEE (reference sequence). The V end lost 4 bases, the J end lost 3 bases, and 14 bases lay between the germline ends. The CDR3 nucleotides are TGTGCCAGCAGCGCGGGGCCCGGGGACTACGAGCAGTACTTC. Translation gives CASSAGPGDYEQYF.

V usage is TRBV11-1 and J usage is TRBJ2-7, with D uncertain. CDR1 and CDR2 from the germline V gene are SGHAT and FQDESV (reference sequence). Trimming pared 3 bases from V and 7 bases from J, leaving 13 bases between. CDR3 size: 13 residues. DNA for the CDR3: TGTGCCAGCAGCTTTTGGGCCACTGGGGAGCAGTACTTC. Translated, it gives CASSFWATGEQYF. The full variable domain, its missing parts supplied by reference TRBV11-1 and TRBJ2-7, is EAEVAQSPRYKITEKSQAVAFWCDPISGHATLYWYRQILGQGPELLVQFQDESVVDDSQLPKDRFSAERLKGVDSTLKIQPAELGDSAMYLCASSFWATGEQYFGPGTRLTVT.

The rearrangement joins TRBV7-9 to TRBJ2-5; the match to TRBD2 covers 14 bases. With 4 bases clipped from V and 5 bases from J, the junction kept 15 bases outside the gene matches. CDR3 length equals 19 residues. CDR1 is SEHNR, CDR2 FQNEAQ, per germline (reference sequence). DNA of the CDR3: TGTGCCAGCAGCTCGACAGGGAAGGGACTAGCGGGAGACTCGGAGACCCAGTACTTC. Translation: CASSSTGKGLAGDSETQYF.

CDR3 nucleotides: TGTGCCAGCAGCGCCTCGGGACAGGGGCGGACTGAAGCTTTCTTT. Amino acid sequence: CASSASGQGRTEAFF. This chain connects TRBV9 to TRBJ1-1, with 10 bases lining up with TRBD1. Germline V gene lookup returns CDR1 SGDLS and CDR2 YYNGEE. The CDR3 length is 15 residues. The trim removed 3 bases at V and 5 bases at J, leaving 7 bases unmatched. Complete variable domain (other parts from reference TRBV9 and TRBJ1-1): DSGVTQTPKHLITATGQRVTLRCSPRSGDLSVYWYQQSLDQGLQFLIQYYNGEERAKGNILERFSAQQFPDLHSELNLSSLELGDSALYFCASSASGQGRTEAFFGQGTRLTVV.

Comment on this clone: At one end the junction does not follow the germline gene, possibly because of a read error. The V and J genes are TRBV7-7 and TRBJ2-5, with D hard to call. Germline CDR1 is SSHAT and CDR2 is FNYEAQ (reference sequence). CDR3 length: 15 residues. The CDR3 reads CASSLDLSEVETQYF. The CDR3, as DNA: TGTGCTAGCAGCTTAGATTTGAGTGAAGTAGAGACCCAGTACTTC.

The rearrangement uses TRBV28 and TRBJ1-1; the D gene is possibly TRBD1 (6 bases). V gave up 3 bases and J gave up 1 base, with 9 bases separating them. CDR1 MDHEN and CDR2 SYDVKM come from the germline V gene. The CDR3 is made up of 14 amino acids. The CDR3 sequence: CASSFIRGNTEAFF. The CDR3 region has the DNA TGTGCCAGCAGTTTCATCAGGGGGAACACTGAAGCTTTCTTT.

This sequence joins TRBV6-1 and TRBJ2-7; TRBD2 is a possible D gene (5 bases). The CDR3 has 15 residues. V lost 1 base and J 0 bases, leaving 10 bases between the germline ends. Germline loops: CDR1 MNHNS, CDR2 SASEGT. CDR3 loop: CASSEGEGSSYEQYF. The CDR3 nucleotides read TGTGCCAGCAGTGAAGGGGAAGGGAGCTCCTACGAGCAGTACTTC.

Only a few counts were recorded for this clone. The rearrangement uses TRBV2 and TRBJ2-4, with 9 bases that match TRBD1. Germline V gene sequence: CDR1 SNHLY, CDR2 FYNNEI. CDR3 length: 16 amino acids. The V gene end was trimmed by 6 bases and the J gene end by 0 bases; junction bases not matched to a gene: 6. CDR3 in amino acids: CASSAGQGLAKNIQYF. CDR3 sequence (DNA): TGTGCCAGCAGCGCCGGACAGGGGTTAGCCAAAAACATTCAGTACTTC.

The chain links TRBV27 to TRBJ1-1; no definite D call. With 2 bases removed from V and 7 bases from J, the gap between germline ends came to 14 bases. The length of the CDR3 is 14 residues. CDR1 MNHEY and CDR2 SMNVEV come from the germline V gene (reference sequence). CDR3 in amino acids: CASSLVGRVDEAFF. In DNA form, the CDR3 reads TGTGCCAGCAGTTTAGTAGGGAGGGTCGATGAAGCTTTCTTT.

The chain links TRBV4-1 to TRBJ2-7; no clear D. Germline values: CDR1 MGHRA, CDR2 YSYEKL. Trimming removed 3 bases at V and 4 bases at J, with 10 bases between. The CDR3 spans 13 residues. CDR3 amino acids: CASSHQARYEQYF. In nucleotides, the CDR3 is TGCGCCAGCAGCCACCAGGCGCGATACGAGCAGTACTTC.

The chain couples TRBV5-6 to TRBJ1-2; D call uncertain. Trimming shortened V by 2 bases and J by 0 bases, and 8 bases separated the two germline ends. CDR1 is SGHDT and CDR2 is YYEEEE in the germline V gene. This CDR3 comprises 14 residues. In DNA form, the CDR3 reads TGTGCCAGCAGCTTTCCAGGAGCTAACTATGGCTACACCTTC. As protein: CASSFPGANYGYTF.

This chain links TRBV5-4 with TRBJ2-3; 7 bases agree with TRBD2. The CDR3 spans 17 residues. Germline values: CDR1 SGHNT, CDR2 YYREEE (reference sequence). Trimming removed 4 bases from V and 1 base from J; junction bases left unmatched: 12. The CDR3 loop reads CASSPQVGGGRTDTQYF. DNA for the CDR3: TGTGCCAGCAGCCCCCAGGTCGGCGGGGGACGCACAGATACGCAGTATTTT. Looking up the rest from reference TRBV5-4 and TRBJ2-3 gives the full variable domain: ETGVTQSPTHLIKTRGQQVTLRCSSQSGHNTVSWYQQALGQGPQFIFQYYREEENGRGNFPPRFSGLQFPNYSSELNVNALELDDSALYLCASSPQVGGGRTDTQYFGPGTRLTVL.

The V gene is TRBV7-2, the J gene TRBJ2-7, with D possibly called TRBD1 or TRBD2 (5 bases each). Germline CDR1 is SGHTA and CDR2 is FQGNSA. V was trimmed by 1 base and J by 1 base, leaving 11 bases between them. This CDR3 region has 15 residues. The CDR3 DNA follows: TGTGCCAGCAGCTTAGGACGGGACGGGTCCTACGAGCAGTACTTC. Translation gives CASSLGRDGSYEQYF.

Notes on this clone: The junction departs from the called germline gene at one end, perhaps through a read error. The chain has TRBV7-7 and TRBJ2-7; TRBD1 might be the D (6 bases). This CDR3 is built from 15 residues. Germline lookup yields CDR1 SSHAT and CDR2 FNYEAQ (reference sequence). The DNA of the CDR3 is TGTGCTAGCAGCTTAGGGTCAGGGGCCGCCTACGAGCAGTACTTC. Protein product: CASSLGSGAAYEQYF.

Here the CDR3 DNA reads TGTGCCAGCAGCTTGTTCGGGTTTCCCACCCTCCACTTT. Its protein is CASSLFGFPTLHF. J is TRBJ1-6 and V is TRBV13; D gene uncertain. Germline V gene data show CDR1 as PRHDT and CDR2 as FYEKMQ (reference sequence). The CDR3 length is 13 residues. The V end lost 3 bases, the J end lost 14 bases, and 14 bases lay between the germline ends.

This clone was seen once. The V gene is TRBV15, the J gene TRBJ2-2, with D possibly being TRBD1 or TRBD2 (5 bases each). The CDR3 runs 16 residues. Germline CDR1 LNHNV, CDR2 YYDKDF (reference sequence). V lost 1 base, J lost 1 base, and 10 bases lay in between. In nucleotides, the CDR3 is TGTGCCACCAGCAGAGTTCAGGGAGTGAACACCGGGGAGCTGTTTTTT. Encoded protein: CATSRVQGVNTGELFF.

This rearrangement joins TRBV6-1 to TRBJ2-3; D perhaps matches TRBD2 (6 bases). CDR1 MNHNS and CDR2 SASEGT come from the germline V gene. The CDR3 is 15 amino acids. The V gene lost 4 bases and the J gene lost 2 bases, with 13 bases spanning the gap. CDR3 nucleotide sequence: TGTGCCAGCAGTGGTGGGGACTTCTACACAGATACGCAGTATTTT. Translation gives CASSGGDFYTDTQYF.

V usage is TRBV30 and J usage is TRBJ1-2; a possible D gene is TRBD1 (5 bases). Trimming left V 4 bases short and J 6 bases short, with 12 bases between. CDR3 length: 12 amino acids. Germline CDR1 GTSNPN, CDR2 SVGIG (reference sequence). The CDR3 spells CAWNEEGHGYTF. The CDR3 DNA reads TGTGCCTGGAATGAGGAGGGACATGGCTACACCTTC.

This rearrangement joins TRBV9 to TRBJ1-3; D gene unclear. Trimming removed 3 bases from V and 0 bases from J, with 13 bases in between. CDR1 and CDR2 (germline): SGDLS, YYNGEE. CDR3 length: 16 residues. This chain's CDR3 is CASSATGSHSGNTIYF. The CDR3 nucleotides read TGTGCCAGCAGCGCGACCGGGAGCCACTCTGGAAACACCATATATTTT. Together with reference TRBV9 and TRBJ1-3, the CDR3 gives the full variable domain: DSGVTQTPKHLITATGQRVTLRCSPRSGDLSVYWYQQSLDQGLQFLIQYYNGEERAKGNILERFSAQQFPDLHSELNLSSLELGDSALYFCASSATGSHSGNTIYFGEGSWLTVV.

The chain carries TRBV4-3 and TRBJ2-2; 8 bases are shared with TRBD2. The CDR3 totals 17 residues. V dropped 0 bases and J dropped 2; count of bases not matched to a gene: 5. Germline V gene lookup returns CDR1 LGHNA and CDR2 YSLEER. The CDR3 DNA sequence: TGCGCCAGCAGCCAAGATTGGACTAGCAGAAACACCGGGGAGCTGTTTTTT. The encoded protein is CASSQDWTSRNTGELFF.

This sequence joins TRBV7-9 and TRBJ2-1; 7 bases fit TRBD2. The germline V gene has CDR1 SEHNR and CDR2 FQNEAQ (reference sequence). CDR3 length: 16 residues. J gave up 5 bases and V 8 bases, and 15 bases lay outside the gene matches. The CDR3 sequence: CASPAIGTSANNEQFF. The CDR3, as DNA: TGTGCCAGCCCCGCGATCGGTACTAGCGCCAACAATGAGCAGTTCTTC.

This rearrangement joins TRBV25-1 to TRBJ2-7; D gene uncertain. Per the germline V gene, CDR1 is MGHDK and CDR2 is SYGVNS. V gave up 6 bases and J gave up 7 bases, with 13 bases separating them. There are 12 residues in the CDR3. The CDR3 protein is CASRDQEGEQYF. CDR3 DNA sequence: TGTGCCAGCAGGGATCAAGAAGGGGAGCAGTACTTC.

J is TRBJ2-7 and V is TRBV4-3, with 10 bases matching TRBD2. The CDR3 extends over 14 amino acids. Trimming took 2 bases from V and 7 from J; bases not matched to a gene: 5. Germline V lookup: CDR1 LGHNA, CDR2 YSLEER. This CDR3 is CASSQLAGDGEQYF. The CDR3 DNA follows: TGCGCCAGCAGCCAACTAGCGGGAGACGGGGAGCAGTACTTC.

V gene TRBV13 combines with J gene TRBJ2-1; the match to TRBD1 covers 8 bases. The ends lost 0 bases at V and 4 bases at J; junction bases unmatched: 8. This CDR3 contains 17 residues. The germline CDR1 and CDR2 sequences are PRHDT and FYEKMQ (reference sequence). CDR3 in DNA: TGTGCCAGCAGCTTAGGCCTCAGGACAGGGCAATACAATGAGCAGTTCTTC. It encodes CASSLGLRTGQYNEQFF.

This chain connects TRBV7-9 to TRBJ2-1; D call uncertain. The CDR3 is 12 amino acids. Germline CDR1 and CDR2: SEHNR and FQNEAQ (reference sequence). V was shortened by 5 bases and J by 4 bases, with 6 bases between the two germline ends. In nucleotides, the CDR3 is TGTGCCAGCAGCCCCGAATACAATGAGCAGTTCTTC. Translated, it gives CASSPEYNEQFF.

About this clone itself: Other nucleotide sequences in the sample specify the same CDR3. The chain links TRBV27 to TRBJ2-1; no clear D. The CDR3 contains 11 residues. V lost 5 bases, J lost 2 bases, and 1 base lay in between. The V gene's germline CDR1 is MNHEY and CDR2 SMNVEV (reference sequence). Written as DNA, the CDR3 is TGTGCCAGCAGTACCTACAATGAGCAGTTCTTC. Its protein product is CASSTYNEQFF.

The chain employs TRBV20-1 and TRBJ2-1; perhaps TRBD2 as D (5 bases). CDR3 length: 10 amino acids. In germline, CDR1 is DFQATT, CDR2 SNEGSKA (reference sequence). The V end was cut by 5 bases, the J end by 10 bases, with 9 bases between. CDR3 loop: CSALRGEQFF. The CDR3 nucleotides are TGCAGTGCTCTACGGGGAGAGCAGTTCTTC.

V and J are TRBV7-8 and TRBJ2-2, with TRBD1 identical over 8 bases. CDR1 SGHVS and CDR2 FQNEAQ come from the germline V gene. With 2 bases clipped from V and 0 bases from J, the junction kept 5 bases outside the gene matches. The CDR3 loop spans 17 amino acids. CDR3 nucleotides: TGTGCCAGCAGCTTATCAGGGGGCTGGTCGAACACCGGGGAGCTGTTTTTT. Protein product: CASSLSGGWSNTGELFF.